This T cell receptor beta chain comes out of a study of spatial heterogeneity in lung cancer. Points from the study as a whole: Tumors with more nonsynonymous mutations had more expanded intratumoral alpha and beta TCRs.

TCRdb re-analysed the 5' RACE reads in MiXCR, keeping a single row per CDR3 protein. The repertoire holds 100,000 to 110,000 distinct CDR3 sequences, approximately 4.4% seen once, with roughly 20% in the top ten. The time point denotes: sample taken at primary tumor resection. The table lists this clonotype with many counts. Antigen unknown. The sample consisted of lung tumor tissue, taken at surgery. The source of this sequence is a male donor with early-stage non-small cell lung cancer.

In DNA, the CDR3 is TGTGCCAGCAGCCAAGGCCGGGCTTCCAATTCACCCCTCCACTTT. As protein: CASSQGRASNSPLHF. The rearrangement links TRBV3-1 to TRBJ1-6, with D unclear. Trimming took 1 base from V and 7 from J, leaving 11 bases between them. Germline CDR1 LGHDT, CDR2 YNNKEL (reference sequence). This CDR3 region has 15 residues.